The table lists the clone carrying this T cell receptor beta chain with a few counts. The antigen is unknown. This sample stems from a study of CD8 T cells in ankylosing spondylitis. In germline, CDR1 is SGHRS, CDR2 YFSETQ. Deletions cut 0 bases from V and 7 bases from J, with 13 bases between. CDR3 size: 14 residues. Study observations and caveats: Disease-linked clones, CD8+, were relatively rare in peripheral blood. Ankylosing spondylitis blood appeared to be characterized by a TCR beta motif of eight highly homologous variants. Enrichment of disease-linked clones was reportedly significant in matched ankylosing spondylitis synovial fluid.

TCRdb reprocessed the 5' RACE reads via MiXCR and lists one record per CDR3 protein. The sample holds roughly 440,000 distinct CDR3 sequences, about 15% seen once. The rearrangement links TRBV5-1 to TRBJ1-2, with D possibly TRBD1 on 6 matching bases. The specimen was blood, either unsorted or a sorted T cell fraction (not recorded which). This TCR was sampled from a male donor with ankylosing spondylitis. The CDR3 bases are TGCGCCAGCAGCTTGGACCGGACAGCGGGTGGCTACACCTTC. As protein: CASSLDRTAGGYTF. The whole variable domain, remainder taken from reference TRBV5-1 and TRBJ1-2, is KAGVTQTPRYLIKTRGQQVTLSCSPISGHRSVSWYQQTPGQGLQFLFEYFSETQRNKGNFPGRFSGRQFSNSRSEMNVSTLELGDSALYLCASSLDRTAGGYTFGSGTRLTVV.